These 7 T cell receptor beta chains came from one sample sequenced in a study of CD4 T cells in relation to SARS-CoV-2 and coronaviruses. Libraries were prepared by immunoSEQ multiplex PCR; TCRdb keeps only in-frame clonotypes and omits some of them. This sample has almost 30,000 clones, with approximately 80% found just once. Before the COVID-19 pandemic, during about 2010-2018, CD4+ T cells were taken from unexposed donors. Isolation of CD4+ T cells took place after roughly nine days in culture. Antigens for these TCRs are unknown. The sequenced material came from CD4+ T cells from PBMCs, cultured in vitro. These TCRs come from a human donor in good health.

The chain joins TRBV7-3 to TRBJ2-1; TRBD2 might be the D (5 bases). This CDR3 has 14 residues. Germline CDR1 reads SGHTA; CDR2 reads FQGTGA. The V end was cut by 0 bases, the J end by 10 bases, with 13 bases between. The CDR3 coding sequence is TGTGCCAGCAGCTTAACTCGTCTAGGAGGCGAGCAGTTCTTC. As protein: CASSLTRLGGEQFF.

This clone has only one observation. The chain uses TRBV4-3 and TRBJ2-1, with 7 bases identical to TRBD1. The CDR3 has 16 residues. Unmatched junction bases numbered 8, after V lost 0 bases and J lost 6 bases. Germline V lookup: CDR1 LGHNA, CDR2 YSLEER. The CDR3 DNA is TGCGCCAGCAGCCAAGATGGGCAGGGGGTGTTCAATGAGCAGTTCTTC. Encoded protein: CASSQDGQGVFNEQFF.

The chain recombines TRBV19 with TRBJ2-7, with 9 bases identical to TRBD2. The V gene's germline CDR1 is LNHDA and CDR2 SQIVND (reference sequence). The V gene end was trimmed by 3 bases and the J gene end by 6 bases; junction bases not matched to a gene: 3. This CDR3 comprises 13 residues. In DNA, the CDR3 is TGTGCCAGTAGTATTCTAGCGGGAAGCGAGCAGTACTTC. As protein: CASSILAGSEQYF.

This clone has only a few counts. V is TRBV18 and J is TRBJ1-1, with 7 bases that match TRBD1. Looked up from germline, CDR1 is KGHSH and CDR2 is LQKENI. CDR3 length: 16 residues. V lost 3 bases and J lost 5; bases outside the gene matches: 12. CDR3 nucleotide sequence: TGTGCCAGCTCACCGCCCAACCGACAGGGAGAAACTGAAGCTTTCTTT. It codes for CASSPPNRQGETEAFF.

The chain joins TRBV7-8 to TRBJ2-3; D may be TRBD1 or TRBD2 (5 bases each). CDR1 and CDR2 (germline): SGHVS, FQNEAQ. V was pared by 6 bases and J by 2 bases, with 18 bases between. This CDR3 spans 16 amino acids. The chain's CDR3 is CASSSSGQPNTDTQYF. The CDR3 region has the DNA TGTGCCAGCAGTTCATCGGGGCAGCCCAACACAGATACGCAGTATTTT.

The genes are TRBV19 and TRBJ1-1, with D possibly matching TRBD1 (6 bases). Trimming shortened V by 5 bases and J by 7 bases, and 17 bases separated the two germline ends. The CDR3 spans 14 residues. Germline CDR1 reads LNHDA; CDR2 reads SQIVND (reference sequence). The CDR3 nucleotides are TGTGCCAGTAGTGCTCACCGGGACATAAATGAAGCTTTCTTT. This translates into CASSAHRDINEAFF.

This chain joins TRBV29-1 and TRBJ2-3; D gene uncertain. This CDR3 comprises 13 residues. CDR1 SQVTM and CDR2 ANQGSEA come from the germline V gene. V was cut by 6 bases and J by 2 bases, with 12 bases left in between. CDR3 sequence: CSVDPRSTDTQYF. CDR3 coding DNA: TGCAGCGTCGACCCAAGATCCACAGATACGCAGTATTTT.